Below are 16 T cell receptor beta chains sequenced from a single sample in a study of cytomegalovirus exposure and HLA in healthy donors (TCRdb year 2017). The library was prepared using the immunoSEQ multiplex PCR assay. For the multiplex PCR, a mixture combining 60 forward primers for TCR Vbeta segments and 13 reverse primers for TCR Jbeta segments was used. In TCRdb, the immuneACCESS table is reduced to in-frame sequences with V and J assigned. These tables do not hold every clone; where another copy was compared, an unresolved V gene accounts for under half, and the others remain unexplained. The sample table holds fewer than 250,000 clones, of which 81% were seen once. Approximately 3.6% of the sample comes from the top ten. The sample was PBMCs. Receptors originate from a man aged 35 to 55 in good health and CMV-seropositive.

J is TRBJ2-5 and V is TRBV29-1; the D gene is possibly TRBD1 (5 bases). Germline-derived CDR1 and CDR2 are SQVTM and ANQGSEA. V shed 4 bases and J shed 1 base, with 13 bases lying between them. This CDR3 has 14 residues. The CDR3 DNA is TGCAGCGTTGGGGGCTCTGGGGTCCAAGAGACCCAGTACTTC. Residues: CSVGGSGVQETQYF. The complete variable domain, with remaining parts taken from reference TRBV29-1 and TRBJ2-5, reads SAVISQKPSRDICQRGTSLTIQCQVDSQVTMMFWYRQQPGQSLTLIATANQGSEATYESGFVIDKFPISRPNLTFSTLTVSNMSPEDSSIYLCSVGGSGVQETQYFGPGTRLLVL.

The gene calls are TRBV19 and TRBJ1-5; D possibly corresponds to TRBD1 (6 bases). This CDR3 has 14 residues. Germline V gene data show CDR1 as LNHDA and CDR2 as SQIVND (reference sequence). V lost 5 bases and J lost 3, with 11 bases in between. This CDR3 is CASSLRGPNQPQHF. CDR3 in DNA: TGTGCCAGTAGTCTCAGGGGTCCCAATCAGCCCCAGCATTTT.

The rearrangement links TRBV7-9 to TRBJ2-3, with 8 bases lining up with TRBD2. The CDR3 spans 15 residues. The germline gives CDR1 SEHNR, CDR2 FQNEAQ (reference sequence). Trimming removed 4 bases from V and 2 bases from J; junction bases left unmatched: 5. DNA of the CDR3: TGTGCCAGCAGCTCCGGACTAGCCGACACAGATACGCAGTATTTT. It translates to CASSSGLADTDTQYF.

The chain has TRBV2 and TRBJ2-4, with D perhaps matching TRBD1 (5 bases). V shed 2 bases and J shed 0 bases, with 11 bases lying between them. The CDR3 consists of 16 residues. The germline gives CDR1 SNHLY, CDR2 FYNNEI. The CDR3 is CASSERQTIAKNIQYF. In DNA, the CDR3 is TGTGCCAGCAGTGAAAGACAGACGATAGCCAAAAACATTCAGTACTTC.

CDR3 region: CASSSALLAGLETQYF. In nucleotides, the CDR3 is TGTGCCAGCAGCAGTGCTCTCCTAGCGGGGCTGGAGACCCAGTACTTC. The chain links TRBV7-3 to TRBJ2-5; 9 bases map to TRBD2. The CDR3 has 16 residues. Germline V gives CDR1 SGHTA, CDR2 FQGTGA. Germline trimming cut 5 bases from V and 5 bases from J; bases unmatched to any gene: 12. Variable domain in full (rest from reference TRBV7-3 and TRBJ2-5): GAGVSQTPSNKVTEKGKYVELRCDPISGHTALYWYRQSLGQGPEFLIYFQGTGAADDSGLPNDRFFAVRPEGSVSTLKIQRTERGDSAVYLCASSSALLAGLETQYFGPGTRLLVL.

The chain couples TRBV9 to TRBJ2-1; D gene uncertain. Deletions cut 3 bases from V and 0 bases from J, with 13 bases between. The CDR3 has 16 amino acids. CDR1 is SGDLS, CDR2 YYNGEE, per germline. The CDR3 loop reads CASSAARQSSYNEQFF. DNA for the CDR3: TGTGCCAGCAGCGCAGCACGACAAAGCTCCTACAATGAGCAGTTCTTC.

This chain uses TRBV6-5 with TRBJ2-7; 12 bases map to TRBD1. The CDR3 is 14 amino acids. J was trimmed by 6 bases and V by 5 bases; bases with no gene match: 5. Germline V gene sequence: CDR1 MNHEY, CDR2 SVGAGI. The CDR3 sequence: CASSRDRGLGEQYF. The CDR3 coding sequence is TGTGCCAGCAGTCGGGACAGGGGGCTCGGCGAGCAGTACTTC.

The genes are TRBV10-3 and TRBJ2-5; 8 bases match TRBD1. The CDR3 loop spans 14 amino acids. Trimming took 6 bases from V and 1 from J; bases not matched to a gene: 4. The germline gives CDR1 ENHRY, CDR2 SYGVKD. The CDR3 is CAISRQGSQETQYF. Written as DNA, the CDR3 is TGTGCCATCAGCAGACAGGGGTCCCAAGAGACCCAGTACTTC.

The chain is built from TRBV7-9 and TRBJ2-3, with 7 bases fitting TRBD1. The V gene end was trimmed by 5 bases and the J gene end by 0 bases; junction bases not matched to a gene: 11. This CDR3 has 17 residues. CDR1 and CDR2 from the germline V gene are SEHNR and FQNEAQ (reference sequence). The CDR3 DNA follows: TGTGCCAGCAGCGCCCGGGACAGAGGATATAGCACAGATACGCAGTATTTT. Translation gives CASSARDRGYSTDTQYF. Looking up the rest from reference TRBV7-9 and TRBJ2-3 gives the full variable domain: DTGVSQNPRHKITKRGQNVTFRCDPISEHNRLYWYRQTLGQGPEFLTYFQNEAQLEKSRLLSDRFSAERPKGSFSTLEIQRTEQGDSAMYLCASSARDRGYSTDTQYFGPGTRLTVL.

V and J are TRBV6-5 and TRBJ2-5; D remains ambiguous. The end of the DNA fits TRBJ2-7 better, so the J call may be wrong. Germline V gene data show CDR1 as MNHEY and CDR2 as SVGAGI. CDR3 size: 13 residues. The CDR3 coding sequence is TGTGCCAGCAGTTACGATCACAGTAACGAGCAGTACTTC. Amino acid sequence: CASSYDHSNEQYF.

A note on this clone: Other DNA sequences of this sample code for an identical CDR3. The chain carries TRBV28 and TRBJ2-5; D is perhaps TRBD2 (6 bases). This CDR3 has 14 residues. Germline V gives CDR1 MDHEN, CDR2 SYDVKM. In DNA, the CDR3 is TGTGCTGGGGGGAAGGGGACGGAGGCTGAGACCCAGTACTTC. Its translation is CAGGKGTEAETQYF.

The chain combines TRBV7-3 with TRBJ2-5; a possible D gene is TRBD1 (5 bases). The CDR3 has 13 amino acids. The V gene's germline CDR1 is SGHTA and CDR2 FQGTGA. V was cut by 5 bases and J by 5 bases, with 12 bases left in between. The CDR3 loop reads CASSPPKGETQYF. Written as DNA, the CDR3 is TGTGCCAGCAGCCCCCCCAAGGGGGAGACCCAGTACTTC.

The V and J genes are TRBV11-2 and TRBJ1-1; weak D call: TRBD1 (6 bases). This CDR3 region has 14 residues. Germline CDR1 is SGHAT and CDR2 is FQNNGV. V gave up 4 bases and J gave up 7 bases, with 16 bases separating them. The CDR3 coding sequence is TGTGCCAGCAGCTCAAACAGGGATTTGGGTGAAGCTTTCTTT. It encodes CASSSNRDLGEAFF.

The count of this clone is one. This chain links TRBV21-1 with TRBJ2-1; the table's D call, TRBD2, has no DNA check behind it. TRBV21-1 counts as a pseudogene. The CDR3 sequence is 18 residues long. The CDR3 region has the DNA TGTGCCAGCAGCAAAGGGTTCTGGCGGGAGATCAGGAACAATGAGCAGTTCTTC. Its translation is CASSKGFWREIRNNEQFF.

V gene TRBV9 combines with J gene TRBJ2-7; 7 bases agree with TRBD1. This CDR3 region has 13 residues. Trimming at V came to 3 bases and at J to 2 bases, leaving 2 bases not matched to a gene. Germline V gene lookup returns CDR1 SGDLS and CDR2 YYNGEE. The CDR3 nucleotides read TGTGCCAGCAGCGCTCAGGGGGCCTACGAGCAGTACTTC. Residues: CASSAQGAYEQYF.

The gene calls are TRBV19 and TRBJ1-1; 7 bases map to TRBD1. V dropped 9 bases and J dropped 7; count of bases not matched to a gene: 8. Germline lookup yields CDR1 LNHDA and CDR2 SQIVND (reference sequence). The CDR3 covers 12 residues. Here the CDR3 DNA reads TGTGCCAGCAAACAGGGGACCCTTGAAGCTTTCTTT. This translates into CASKQGTLEAFF.